The rows below give T cell receptor beta chains drawn from one sample of a study of CD8+ T cells in alopecia areata. TCRdb's table, derived via immunoSEQ multiplex PCR, lists solely in-frame clones and lacks some. The top ten hold 0.93% of the sample, which has about 270,000 clones, roughly 63% seen once. The sequenced sample was CD4+ T cells sorted from blood, obtained at roughly week 53, from a patient treated with tofacitinib. These receptor sequences come from a human donor with alopecia areata. Both conserved end residues are part of each CDR3. A D gene is named only where the DNA matches it firmly. Clone size is not always given. Where it is, it says once, few, many or a class for expanded clones.

d_call j_call clone_size v_call cdr3_length cdr3_aa
. TRBJ2-7 few TRBV21-1 17 CASSIAEGTPQSYEQYF
TRBD2 TRBJ2-1 . TRBV29-1 13 CSVQRGGLVEQFF
. TRBJ1-5 . TRBV5-1 14 CASSLDPVNQPQHF
. TRBJ2-3 . TRBV7-3 16 CASSLAVQGGTDTQYF
. TRBJ1-1 . TRBV5-6 15 CASSLIDTLRTEAFF
TRBD2 TRBJ2-2 . TRBV11-2 19 CASSQGEASGRLNTGELFF
. TRBJ2-2 . TRBV27 11 CASRWAGELFF
. TRBJ2-7 . TRBV10-3 14 CAISDTDSADEQYF
. TRBJ1-6 . TRBV30 14 CAWSVRGSSSPLHF
. TRBJ2-5 . TRBV5-6 15 CASSLAWQLQETQYF
. TRBJ1-6 . TRBV11-2 16 CASSNGRGRTNSPLHF
. TRBJ2-1 few TRBV4-3 13 CASSQDLVYEQFF
TRBD2 TRBJ2-5 . TRBV6-1 18 CASSEVNSAGALRKTQYF
TRBD2 TRBJ2-3 . TRBV5-1 15 CASSLAGGYTDTQYF
. TRBJ2-7 . TRBV2 13 CASSVKPNSEQYF
. TRBJ1-2 few TRBV29-1 15 CSVLAGSRRVYGYTF
. TRBJ2-5 once TRBV18 14 CASSPSGGPKTQYF
TRBD2 TRBJ2-3 . TRBV13 16 CASSFIQRGGTNTQYF
. TRBJ1-5 . TRBV29-1 13 CSVYEGGNQPQHF
. TRBJ1-1 . TRBV6-1 13 CASRRHRNTEAFF
TRBD1 TRBJ2-5 once TRBV7-2 14 CASSFDRGQETQYF
TRBD1 TRBJ1-2 . TRBV5-1 12 CASSGDRVGYTF
. TRBJ2-2 . TRBV15 17 CATTRMGLTENTGELFF
. TRBJ1-3 . TRBV29-1 14 CSVEDRNHGNTIYF
TRBD1 TRBJ2-3 . TRBV2 12 CASSAGQGTQYF
. TRBJ1-2 . TRBV4-2 13 CASSLGDNYGYTF
. TRBJ2-3 few TRBV14 14 CASSQARFEDTQYF
TRBD2 TRBJ2-3 few TRBV29-1 14 CSVAVSGGTDTQYF
. TRBJ2-3 few TRBV5-1 16 CASSLFGTLKDDTQYF
. TRBJ2-5 . TRBV30 12 CAWALTQETQYF
TRBD1 TRBJ1-6 . TRBV6-5 14 CASSPGQGNSPLHF
. TRBJ1-2 few TRBV6-5 14 CASSYIQTGHGYTF
TRBD1 TRBJ1-2 . TRBV19 14 CASGQGAANYGYTF